Detailed here is one T cell receptor (beta chain). Its matching antigen is unknown. These data are taken from a study of cytomegalovirus exposure and HLA in healthy donors. Study-wide points: According to the study, 160 or so TCR beta chains were cytomegalovirus-associated. For cytomegalovirus status, the classifier reportedly gave diagnoses with high specificity and sensitivity.

Germline assignment: CDR1 SEHNR and CDR2 FQNEAQ (reference sequence). CDR3 length equals 14 residues. V dropped 4 bases and J dropped 8; count of bases not matched to a gene: 9. The donors were in the roughly 130-subject validation cohort, distinct from the roughly 700-subject first cohort. Sequenced by immunoSEQ multiplex PCR; TCRdb stores in-frame clones only, minus some. The table has some 260,000 clones, about 90% seen once. The source material was PBMCs. The sequence was obtained from a man between 18 and 29 years old in good health and CMV-seropositive. The rearrangement joins TRBV7-9 to TRBJ2-7; 9 bases agree with TRBD1. The CDR3: CASSSPGTGYKQYF. In DNA form, the CDR3 reads TGTGCCAGCAGCTCCCCCGGGACAGGGTATAAGCAGTACTTC.